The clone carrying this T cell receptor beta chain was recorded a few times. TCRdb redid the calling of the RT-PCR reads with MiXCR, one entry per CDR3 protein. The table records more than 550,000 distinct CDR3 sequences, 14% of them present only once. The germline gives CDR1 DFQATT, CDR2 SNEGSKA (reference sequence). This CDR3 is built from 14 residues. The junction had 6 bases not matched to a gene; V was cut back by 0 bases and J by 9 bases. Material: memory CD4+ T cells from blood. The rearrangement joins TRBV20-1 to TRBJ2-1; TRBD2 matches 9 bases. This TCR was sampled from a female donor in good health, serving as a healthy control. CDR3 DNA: TGCAGTGCTAGAGAGGGTAGCGGGAGCGGTGAGCAGTTCTTC. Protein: CSAREGSGSGEQFF.